The text below deals with one T cell receptor (beta chain). This specimen includes other DNA sequences encoding the same CDR3. Germline V gives CDR1 SEHNR, CDR2 FQNEAQ (reference sequence). The CDR3 contains 13 residues. V shed 5 bases and J 5 bases; nucleotides not matched to a gene: 2. The record originates from a study of shared clonotypes between healthy human individuals. The wider study: Researchers assigned three CD4 naive, three CD4 memory, two CD8 naive and one CD8 memory plate to each donor.

Sequencing was performed with immunoSEQ multiplex PCR; in TCRdb, only in-frame clones are kept and a portion is missing. The table shows roughly 1,500,000 clones, with around 98% occurring only once. Caucasian adults living in Nashville, Tennessee, provided all samples. This sequence was found in a man younger than 40 in good health. Sequencing was performed on naive CD4+ T cells sorted from blood. As to subset: CD45RA+ positively selected. The chain links TRBV7-9 to TRBJ1-1; 10 bases fit TRBD1. CDR3 nucleotides: TGTGCCAGCAGCGGACAGGGGGGGACTGAAGCTTTCTTT. Its protein is CASSGQGGTEAFF.